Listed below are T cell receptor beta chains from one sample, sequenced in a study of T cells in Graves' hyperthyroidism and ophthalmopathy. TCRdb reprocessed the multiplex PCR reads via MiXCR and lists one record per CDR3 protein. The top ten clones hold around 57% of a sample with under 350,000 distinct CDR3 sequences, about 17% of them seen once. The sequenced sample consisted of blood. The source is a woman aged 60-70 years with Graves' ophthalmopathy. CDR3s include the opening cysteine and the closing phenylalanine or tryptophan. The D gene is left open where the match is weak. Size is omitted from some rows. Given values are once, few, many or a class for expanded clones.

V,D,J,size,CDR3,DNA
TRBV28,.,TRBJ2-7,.,CASTSQGRAYEQYF,TGTGCCAGCACCTCTCAGGGGAGGGCCTACGAGCAGTACTTC
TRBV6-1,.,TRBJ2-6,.,CASTFFRDMRRSGANVLTF,TGTGCCAGCACCTTCTTTCGAGATATGAGGCGCTCTGGGGCCAACGTCCTGACTTTC
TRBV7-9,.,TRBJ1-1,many,CASSLVYTEAFF,TGTGCCAGCAGCTTAGTCTACACTGAAGCTTTCTTT
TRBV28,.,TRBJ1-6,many,CASSLGRQTPLHF,TGTGCCAGCAGTTTGGGACGTCAAACACCCCTCCACTTT
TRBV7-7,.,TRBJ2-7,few,CASSPPTRTQEGGEQYF,TGTGCCAGCAGCCCCCCCACCCGGACGCAGGAGGGGGGCGAGCAGTACTTC
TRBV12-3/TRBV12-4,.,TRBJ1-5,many,CASSARPTPQHF,TGTGCCAGCAGTGCCCGTCCCACCCCCCAGCATTTT
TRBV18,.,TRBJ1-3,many,CASSPRQIEGGNTIYF,TGTGCCAGCTCACCCCGACAGATTGAGGGTGGAAACACCATATATTTT
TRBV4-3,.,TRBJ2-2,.,CASSQDLVAGELFF,TGCGCCAGCAGCCAAGATTTGGTGGCCGGGGAGCTGTTTTTT
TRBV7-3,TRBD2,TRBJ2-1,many,CASSLTSGSGSYNEQFF,TGTGCCAGCAGCTTGACTAGCGGGAGTGGGTCCTACAATGAGCAGTTCTTC
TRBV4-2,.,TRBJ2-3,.,CASSQDGQGSDTQYF,TGTGCCAGCAGCCAAGATGGCCAGGGCTCAGATACGCAGTATTTT
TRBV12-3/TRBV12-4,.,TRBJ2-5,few,CASSLRRTNQETQYF,TGTGCCAGCAGTTTACGAAGGACTAACCAAGAGACCCAGTACTTC
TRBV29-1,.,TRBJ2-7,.,CSVYRNQGEQYF,TGCAGCGTGTACAGGAATCAGGGCGAGCAGTACTTC
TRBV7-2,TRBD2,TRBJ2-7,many,CASSLGGTSGRGYEQYF,TGTGCCAGCAGCTTAGGGGGGACTAGCGGGAGGGGGTACGAGCAGTACTTC
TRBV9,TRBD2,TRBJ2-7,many,CASSVSSGRTEQYF,TGTGCCAGCAGCGTATCCAGCGGGAGGACCGAGCAGTACTTC
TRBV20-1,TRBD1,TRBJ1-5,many,CSARYRGPNQPQHF,TGCAGTGCTAGGTACAGGGGCCCGAATCAGCCCCAGCATTTT
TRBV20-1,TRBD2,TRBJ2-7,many,CSARDSASGSYEQYF,TGCAGTGCTAGAGATTCGGCTAGCGGGAGCTACGAGCAGTACTTC
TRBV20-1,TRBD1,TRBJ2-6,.,CSARVTGQANSGANVLTF,TGCAGTGCTAGAGTTACGGGACAGGCTAACTCTGGGGCCAACGTCCTGACTTTC
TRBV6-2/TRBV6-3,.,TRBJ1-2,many,CASHTPTENYGYTF,TGTGCCAGCCACACACCGACAGAGAACTATGGCTACACCTTC
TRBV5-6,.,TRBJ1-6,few,CASSLNGSPLHF,TGTGCCAGCAGCTTGAATGGTTCACCCCTCCACTTT
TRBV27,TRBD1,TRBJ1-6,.,CASSLYNTGTGGWSPLHF,TGTGCCAGCAGTTTATACAACACTGGGACAGGGGGTTGGTCACCCCTCCACTTT
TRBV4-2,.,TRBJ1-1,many,CASSQSATVREAFF,TGTGCCAGCAGCCAGTCCGCGACAGTTCGCGAAGCTTTCTTT
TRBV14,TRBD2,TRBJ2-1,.,CASSPFQGLNNEQFF,TGTGCCAGCAGCCCTTTCCAGGGACTAAACAATGAGCAGTTCTTC
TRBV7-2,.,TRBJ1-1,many,CASSRWGKMNTEAFF,TGTGCCAGCAGCCGATGGGGGAAAATGAACACTGAAGCTTTCTTT
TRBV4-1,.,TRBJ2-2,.,CASSQGQGETGELFF,TGCGCCAGCAGCCAAGGGCAGGGTGAAACCGGGGAGCTGTTTTTT
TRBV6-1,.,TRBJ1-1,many,CASPPGGQALTMNTEAFF,TGTGCCAGCCCCCCCGGAGGGCAGGCCTTGACCATGAACACTGAAGCTTTCTTT
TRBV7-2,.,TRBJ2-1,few,CASSANYNEQFF,TGTGCCAGCAGCGCTAACTACAATGAGCAGTTCTTC
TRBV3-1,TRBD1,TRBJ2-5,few,CASSRRRDSQETQYF,TGTGCCAGCAGCCGCCGACGGGACAGCCAAGAGACCCAGTACTTC
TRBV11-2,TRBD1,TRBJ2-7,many,CASSPIGTGIYEQYF,TGTGCCAGCAGCCCAATTGGGACAGGGATCTACGAGCAGTACTTC
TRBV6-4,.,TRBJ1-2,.,CASGSRGGYTF,TGTGCCAGCGGCTCAAGGGGCGGCTACACCTTC
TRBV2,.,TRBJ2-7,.,CASSISVTYKQYF,TGTGCCAGCTCCATTTCGGTAACCTACAAGCAGTACTTC
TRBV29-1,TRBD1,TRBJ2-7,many,CSARPGTGFEQYF,TGCAGCGCTAGACCCGGGACAGGGTTTGAGCAGTACTTC
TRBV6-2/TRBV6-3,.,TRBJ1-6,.,CATGFEENSPLHF,TGTGCCACCGGATTCGAAGAGAATTCACCCCTCCACTTT
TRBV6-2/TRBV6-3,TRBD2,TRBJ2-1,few,CASSYSRTSGKGERGNEQFF,TGTGCCAGCAGTTACTCCAGGACTAGCGGGAAGGGGGAGAGGGGCAATGAGCAGTTCTTC